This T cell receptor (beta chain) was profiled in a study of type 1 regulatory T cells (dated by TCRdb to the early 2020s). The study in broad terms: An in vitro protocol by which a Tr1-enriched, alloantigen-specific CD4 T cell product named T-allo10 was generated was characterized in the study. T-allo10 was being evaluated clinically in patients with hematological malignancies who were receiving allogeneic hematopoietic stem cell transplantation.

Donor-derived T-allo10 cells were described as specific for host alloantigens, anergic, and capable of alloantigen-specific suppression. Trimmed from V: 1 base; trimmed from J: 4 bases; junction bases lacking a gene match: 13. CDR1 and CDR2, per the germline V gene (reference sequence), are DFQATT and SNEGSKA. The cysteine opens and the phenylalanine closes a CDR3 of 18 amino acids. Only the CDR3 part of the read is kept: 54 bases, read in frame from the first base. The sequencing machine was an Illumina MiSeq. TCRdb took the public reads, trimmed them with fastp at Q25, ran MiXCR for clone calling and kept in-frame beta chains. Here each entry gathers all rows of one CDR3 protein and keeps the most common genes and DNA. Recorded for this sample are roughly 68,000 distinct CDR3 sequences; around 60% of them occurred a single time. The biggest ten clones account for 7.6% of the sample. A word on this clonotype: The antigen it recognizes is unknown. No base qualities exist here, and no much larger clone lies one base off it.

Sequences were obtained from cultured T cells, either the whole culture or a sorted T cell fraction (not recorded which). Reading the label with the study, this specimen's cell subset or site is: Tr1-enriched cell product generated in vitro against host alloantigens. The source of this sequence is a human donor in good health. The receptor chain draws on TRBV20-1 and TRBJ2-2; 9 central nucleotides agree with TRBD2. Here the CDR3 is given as CSARVQSSGRPLTGELFF. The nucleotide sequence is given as TGCAGTGCTAGAGTCCAATCCAGCGGGAGGCCCCTCACCGGGGAGCTGTTTTTT.